Listed below are T cell receptor beta chains from one sample, sequenced in a study of long-term antiretroviral therapy in people with HIV. The protocol was immunoSEQ multiplex PCR, while the TCRdb copy is restricted to in-frame clones and leaves out a portion. Of about 39,000 clones in the sample, approximately 85% were seen once. The starting material was unsorted PBMCs, obtained 3.1 years after starting antiretroviral therapy. All receptors come from a woman in her 50s with HIV. CDR3s include the opening cysteine and the closing phenylalanine or tryptophan. The D gene is left open where the match is weak. Not every row has a clone size; where given, it reads once, few, many or a size class.

DNA	CDR3	length	D	V	J	size
TGTGCCAGCAGCTTAAACGGCGGATACGAGCAGTACTTC	CASSLNGGYEQYF	13	NA	TRBV7-3	TRBJ2-7	few
TGTGCCTGGAGTTCTCCCAGGGCAGGGGATAATTCACCCCTCCACTTT	CAWSSPRAGDNSPLHF	16	NA	TRBV30	TRBJ1-6	few
TGTGCCAGCAGCCATGCTTCTCCTAGCGGGGGGCCTTACTACGTGCAGTACTTC	CASSHASPSGGPYYVQYF	18	TRBD2	TRBV14	TRBJ2-7	NA
TGCGCCAGCAGCCAAGTTACTAGCGGGGGGTACGGGCAGTTCTTC	CASSQVTSGGYGQFF	15	TRBD2	TRBV4-3	TRBJ2-1	NA
TGTGCCAGCAGTGATATACGCTCTGGGGCCAACGTCCTGACTTTC	CASSDIRSGANVLTF	15	NA	TRBV6-4	TRBJ2-6	NA
TGTGCCAGCAGGATAAGCGGGGGGGATACGCAGTATTTT	CASRISGGDTQYF	13	TRBD2	TRBV6-5	TRBJ2-3	NA
TGTGCCAGCATCCGAGATCCCCTTCAGTTCTTC	CASIRDPLQFF	11	NA	TRBV5-5	TRBJ2-1	NA
TGCGCCAGCAGCCAGGGACAGGGGGCAGACGGGGAGCTGTTTTTT	CASSQGQGADGELFF	15	TRBD1	TRBV4-1	TRBJ2-2	NA
TGTGCCTTTTATACAGGGGTTAATGAAAAACTGTTTTTT	CAFYTGVNEKLFF	13	TRBD1	TRBV30	TRBJ1-4	NA
TGTGCCAGCAGTAAAGGACAGGGGGCGAGGAGCAATCAGCCCCAGCATTTT	CASSKGQGARSNQPQHF	17	TRBD1	TRBV6-1	TRBJ1-5	NA
TGTGCCAGCAGCTTAAAACGGGGCGGTGAGCAGTTCTTC	CASSLKRGGEQFF	13	NA	TRBV7-3	TRBJ2-1	NA
TGCAGCGTTGAAGACCGGGACAGGGACTACGAGCAGTACTTC	CSVEDRDRDYEQYF	14	TRBD1	TRBV29-1	TRBJ2-7	NA
TGTGCCAGCGCGAGGACCATGAACACTGAAGCTTTCTTT	CASARTMNTEAFF	13	NA	TRBV7-8	TRBJ1-1	NA
TGTGCCAGCAGCCCCACCAATTACTATGGCTACACCTTC	CASSPTNYYGYTF	13	NA	TRBV13	TRBJ1-2	NA
TGTGCCTCCCCGGACAGGAGGGGATTCACCGGGGAGCTGTTTTTT	CASPDRRGFTGELFF	15	NA	TRBV30	TRBJ2-2	NA
TGTGCCAGCCTCGGGACTCCCTTTGTAAATTCACCCCTCCACTTT	CASLGTPFVNSPLHF	15	NA	TRBV27	TRBJ1-6	NA
TGTGCCAGCAGGTTCAAGAGCGGGGGGGCCAACGAGCAGTACTTC	CASRFKSGGANEQYF	15	TRBD2	TRBV27	TRBJ2-7	once
TGTGCCAGCAGCCCCGGCTATGGAACCGGCGACGAGCAGTACTTC	CASSPGYGTGDEQYF	15	NA	TRBV7-9	TRBJ2-7	NA
TGTGCCAGTAGCGGACAGGGGTTGGGGTCCAAAAACATTCAGTACTTC	CASSGQGLGSKNIQYF	16	TRBD1	TRBV19	TRBJ2-4	NA
TGTGCCAGCAGCCGTAGCGGGGGGTCTTCGGGAGAGCAGTACTTC	CASSRSGGSSGEQYF	15	TRBD2	TRBV27	TRBJ2-7	NA
TGTGCCAGTAGTAAGGGGAAAACTAACTATGGCTACACCTTC	CASSKGKTNYGYTF	14	NA	TRBV19	TRBJ1-2	NA
TGTGCCAGCTTTCGGGCAGGGGGCGTAACTGAAGCTTTCTTT	CASFRAGGVTEAFF	14	TRBD1	TRBV6-5	TRBJ1-1	NA
TGCGCCAGCAGCCAAGTGGGAGGCTATAATTCACCCCTCCACTTT	CASSQVGGYNSPLHF	15	NA	TRBV4-1	TRBJ1-6	NA
TGTGCCAGCAGCCCCTTGTCAGCCTACGAGCAGTACTTC	CASSPLSAYEQYF	13	NA	TRBV5-6	TRBJ2-7	few
TGTGCCAGCAGCCTCGAGATAGACGAGCAGTACTTC	CASSLEIDEQYF	12	NA	TRBV2	TRBJ2-7	few
TGCGCCAGCAGCTCCCAGCATCGGAATGAAAAACTGTTTTTT	CASSSQHRNEKLFF	14	NA	TRBV5-1	TRBJ1-4	NA
TGCGCCAGCAGCTTGGCCTTGGGGGGGCGGGTCCACGAGCAGTACTTC	CASSLALGGRVHEQYF	16	NA	TRBV5-1	TRBJ2-7	few
TGTGCCAGCAGCGAGACCCTTGAAAGTCGCTACGAGCAGTACTTC	CASSETLESRYEQYF	15	NA	TRBV9	TRBJ2-7	once
TGTGCCAGCAGCTCGGGACAGCGAGAGACCCAGTACTTC	CASSSGQRETQYF	13	TRBD1	TRBV7-3	TRBJ2-5	NA
TGTGCCAGCTCACTACAGGGGTTTGGCGAAAAACTGTTTTTT	CASSLQGFGEKLFF	14	TRBD1	TRBV18	TRBJ1-4	NA
TGCGCCAGCAGCCCCGCGGTCCAGGGGGCATACAATGAGCAGTTCTTC	CASSPAVQGAYNEQFF	16	TRBD1	TRBV5-1	TRBJ2-1	NA
TGTGCCAGAAGCTTGATTGCGGGGCGCTTTGGCTACACCTTC	CARSLIAGRFGYTF	14	NA	TRBV5-3	TRBJ1-2	NA
TGTGCCAGTAAGTCCGCAGGGGCGAACACCGGGGAGCTGTTTTTT	CASKSAGANTGELFF	15	NA	TRBV19	TRBJ2-2	NA
TGCGCCAGCAGCCGAACTCAGGATCTTGCGGACCCGTTTTTT	CASSRTQDLADPFF	14	NA	TRBV4-1	TRBJ1-4	once
TGCGCCAGCAGCTTATGGACAAATTCCTACGAGCAGTACTTC	CASSLWTNSYEQYF	14	NA	TRBV5-1	TRBJ2-7	NA
TGTGCCAGCAGCTCTCATACAGCCTACAATGAGCAGTTCTTC	CASSSHTAYNEQFF	14	NA	TRBV11-2	TRBJ2-1	NA
TGTGCCAGCAGCTTAGACGGACAGCTACAAGAGACCCAGTACTTC	CASSLDGQLQETQYF	15	NA	TRBV11-2	TRBJ2-5	once
TGTGCCAGCAGCCCCCCGGGACTAGGCGTTTGGAAGACCCAGTACTTC	CASSPPGLGVWKTQYF	16	TRBD2	TRBV5-4	TRBJ2-5	NA
TGCAGCGTAGACAGGGGCGCGAACAATGAGCAGTTCTTC	CSVDRGANNEQFF	13	TRBD1	TRBV29-1	TRBJ2-1	NA
TGTGCCAGCAGCTTAGTCTTCCCGGGGGGCACTGAAGCTTTCTTT	CASSLVFPGGTEAFF	15	NA	TRBV7-9	TRBJ1-1	NA
TGCGCCAGCAGCCTAGGACAGGGCGAAGCTTTCTTT	CASSLGQGEAFF	12	TRBD1	TRBV5-1	TRBJ1-1	few
TGTGCCAGCAGCCGCGGTAACACTGAAGCTTTCTTT	CASSRGNTEAFF	12	NA	TRBV6-5	TRBJ1-1	NA
TGTGCCAGCAGTTTACGAGGGCGTGGGAACACAGATACGCAGTATTTT	CASSLRGRGNTDTQYF	16	NA	TRBV27	TRBJ2-3	NA
TGTGCCAGCAGCTTTAGGAGGGGGGGTTTTAATGAGCAGTTCTTC	CASSFRRGGFNEQFF	15	NA	TRBV11-2	TRBJ2-1	NA
TGTGCTAGTGGTTTGGTATATTGGGGTGGGACCTCAGCACGTAACTATGGCTACACCTTC	CASGLVYWGGTSARNYGYTF	20	NA	TRBV12-5	TRBJ1-2	NA